Below, 18 T cell receptor beta chains from the same sample are listed, as sequenced in a study of blood T cell repertoires in COVID-19. The method was immunoSEQ multiplex PCR; TCRdb's version includes in-frame clones alone and lacks a portion of them. This table has approximately 300,000 clones, more than 70% appearing once. The material sequenced was peripheral blood. These receptors originate from a woman aged 45 to 65 with acute or convalescent COVID-19.

This clone has more than one count but fewer than ten. The chain joins TRBV6-5 to TRBJ1-2; 7 bases are a match to TRBD1. CDR1 and CDR2 (germline): MNHEY, SVGAGI. The CDR3 has 13 residues. This CDR3 is CAGGGGLIYGYTF. In nucleotides, the CDR3 is TGTGCAGGGGGCGGAGGGCTCATCTATGGCTACACCTTC.

This clone was seen just once. This CDR3 is CASSLSGQGGSGANVLTF. The CDR3 DNA follows: TGTGCCAGCAGCTTATCGGGACAGGGGGGCTCTGGGGCCAACGTCCTGACTTTC. The V call is TRBV11-2, the J call TRBJ2-6; 11 bases are a match to TRBD1. The ends lost 2 bases at V and 0 bases at J; junction bases unmatched: 3. The germline CDR1 and CDR2 sequences are SGHAT and FQNNGV. The CDR3 length is 18 residues. The complete variable domain, with remaining parts taken from reference TRBV11-2 and TRBJ2-6, reads EAGVAQSPRYKIIEKRQSVAFWCNPISGHATLYWYQQILGQGPKLLIQFQNNGVVDDSQLPKDRFSAERLKGVDSTLKIQPAKLEDSAVYLCASSLSGQGGSGANVLTFGAGSRLTVL.

The genes are TRBV2 and TRBJ1-3; unclear D gene. Trimming took 6 bases from V and 0 from J, leaving 6 bases between them. Germline values: CDR1 SNHLY, CDR2 FYNNEI. The CDR3 has 13 amino acids. In DNA form, the CDR3 reads TGTGCCAGCAGGGCAAACTCTGGAAACACCATATATTTT. Amino acid sequence: CASRANSGNTIYF.

This chain links TRBV19 with TRBJ1-6, with TRBD1 identical over 10 bases. J was trimmed by 7 bases and V by 11 bases; bases with no gene match: 2. Germline V lookup: CDR1 LNHDA, CDR2 SQIVND (reference sequence). CDR3 length equals 12 residues. The CDR3 nucleotides read TGTGCCGGGGGACAGGGGAATTCACCCCTCCACTTT. Protein: CAGGQGNSPLHF.

The chain has TRBV5-6 and TRBJ2-1; 11 nucleotides match TRBD2. The J segment lost 8 bases and the V segment lost 5 bases, leaving 9 bases of the junction unmatched. The CDR3 is made up of 15 amino acids. Germline assignment: CDR1 SGHDT and CDR2 YYEEEE. CDR3 region: CASRGPGLAAHEQFF. The CDR3 DNA is TGTGCCAGCAGGGGGCCGGGACTAGCGGCCCATGAGCAGTTCTTC.

This clone appeared once. The gene calls are TRBV7-2 and TRBJ2-1; a possible D gene is TRBD2 (6 bases). From germline, CDR1 is SGHTA and CDR2 FQGNSA. V lost 4 bases to trimming and J lost 10 bases, with 20 bases between them. The CDR3 runs 15 residues. CDR3 sequence: CASSSRDWGVGEQFF. In DNA form, the CDR3 reads TGTGCCAGCAGCTCCCGGGACTGGGGGGTTGGAGAGCAGTTCTTC.

The chain combines TRBV19 with TRBJ1-1, with D possibly being TRBD1 (5 bases). Germline-derived CDR1 and CDR2 are LNHDA and SQIVND (reference sequence). Trimming shortened V by 8 bases and J by 4 bases, and 17 bases separated the two germline ends. The CDR3 totals 14 residues. CDR3 loop: CASANRSRSTEAFF. For the CDR3, the DNA is TGTGCCAGTGCTAACAGGTCGAGGAGCACTGAAGCTTTCTTT.

The chain has TRBV19 and TRBJ1-3, with 7 bases that match TRBD1. J was trimmed by 2 bases and V by 6 bases; bases with no gene match: 4. The length of the CDR3 is 14 residues. Germline V gene sequence: CDR1 LNHDA, CDR2 SQIVND (reference sequence). CDR3 coding DNA: TGTGCCAGTAGCGTCACAGGGGCTGGAAACACCATATATTTT. Residues: CASSVTGAGNTIYF.

The chain couples TRBV7-2 to TRBJ1-3; D remains ambiguous. There are 13 residues in the CDR3. Germline CDR1 reads SGHTA; CDR2 reads FQGNSA. V dropped 7 bases and J dropped 0 bases, with 7 bases sitting between them. CDR3 nucleotides: TGTGCCAGCACCTTCTACTCTGGAAACACCATATATTTT. Translation: CASTFYSGNTIYF.

CDR3 sequence: CASSLGLAVYEQYV. CDR3 coding DNA: TGTGCCAGCAGCTTAGGACTAGCGGTCTACGAGCAGTACGTC. This sequence joins TRBV11-2 and TRBJ2-7; TRBD2 agrees at 9 bases. This CDR3 region has 14 residues. Germline V lookup: CDR1 SGHAT, CDR2 FQNNGV. J was trimmed by 3 bases and V by 1 base; bases with no gene match: 1.

This chain connects TRBV19 to TRBJ2-5; the D gene is possibly TRBD2 (6 bases). Germline loops: CDR1 LNHDA, CDR2 SQIVND (reference sequence). V gave up 8 bases and J gave up 3 bases, with 13 bases separating them. The CDR3 consists of 13 residues. The CDR3 DNA sequence: TGTGCCAGTGCCTCACTAGCTGAAGAGACCCAGTACTTC. Translated, it gives CASASLAEETQYF.

This clone turned up a few times. CDR3 bases: TGTGCCAGCAGTTACCGGAAGACAGGGAGTACTGAAAAACTGTTTTTT. As protein: CASSYRKTGSTEKLFF. The J gene is TRBJ1-4, the V gene TRBV6-2 or TRBV6-3; 7 nucleotides match TRBD1. Trimming took 2 bases from V and 7 from J; bases not matched to a gene: 10. Germline CDR1 MNHEY, CDR2 SVGEGT. This CDR3 comprises 16 residues.

The chain joins TRBV6-5 to TRBJ1-2, with 7 bases fitting TRBD1. The V and J ends lost 4 bases and 2 bases, in that order; junction bases with no gene match: 1. There are 13 residues in the CDR3. Germline V gene lookup returns CDR1 MNHEY and CDR2 SVGAGI. CDR3 region: CASSWGQNYGYTF. CDR3 DNA: TGTGCCAGCAGTTGGGGACAGAACTATGGCTACACCTTC.

The chain links TRBV27 to TRBJ2-5; TRBD2 is a possible D gene (5 bases). V dropped 6 bases and J dropped 5 bases, with 13 bases sitting between them. Germline values: CDR1 MNHEY, CDR2 SMNVEV (reference sequence). The CDR3 runs 13 residues. This CDR3 is CASSRGSSETQYF. CDR3 sequence (DNA): TGTGCCAGCAGCCGGGGATCCTCGGAGACCCAGTACTTC.

In DNA, the CDR3 is TGTGCCAGCTCACCGACGAGGGATGTCGGCTATGGCTACACCTTC. Its translation: CASSPTRDVGYGYTF. The rearrangement links TRBV18 to TRBJ1-2; D remains ambiguous. Germline V gene sequence: CDR1 KGHSH, CDR2 LQKENI. The CDR3 has 15 amino acids. Trimming removed 3 bases from V and 4 bases from J, with 15 bases in between.

This rearrangement joins TRBV2 to TRBJ1-1; 12 positions match TRBD1. CDR1 SNHLY and CDR2 FYNNEI come from the germline V gene. The CDR3 totals 16 residues. Losses at the gene ends were 4 bases for V and 3 bases for J; bases not matched to a gene: 6. Here the CDR3 DNA reads TGTGCCAGCAGTGGGCGGGACAGGGGGCCGGACACTGAAGCTTTCTTT. This translates into CASSGRDRGPDTEAFF.

Only a few counts were recorded for this clone. The CDR3 here is CASSSPDGMTAFNEKLFF. For the CDR3, the DNA is TGTGCCAGCAGCTCCCCGGACGGAATGACAGCATTTAATGAAAAACTGTTTTTT. The rearrangement links TRBV5-8 to TRBJ1-4, with D perhaps TRBD1 (5 bases). Trimming cost V 3 bases and J 4 bases, with 22 bases left between them. The germline CDR1 and CDR2 sequences are SGHTS and YDEGEE. The CDR3 runs 18 residues.

J is TRBJ1-1 and V is TRBV7-9; D might be TRBD1 (5 bases). Looked up from germline, CDR1 is SEHNR and CDR2 is FQNEAQ (reference sequence). Trimming removed 1 base at V and 0 bases at J, with 9 bases between. The CDR3 totals 15 residues. The CDR3 sequence: CASSLGGGLNTEAFF. CDR3 DNA sequence: TGTGCCAGCAGCTTAGGGGGCGGACTGAACACTGAAGCTTTCTTT.